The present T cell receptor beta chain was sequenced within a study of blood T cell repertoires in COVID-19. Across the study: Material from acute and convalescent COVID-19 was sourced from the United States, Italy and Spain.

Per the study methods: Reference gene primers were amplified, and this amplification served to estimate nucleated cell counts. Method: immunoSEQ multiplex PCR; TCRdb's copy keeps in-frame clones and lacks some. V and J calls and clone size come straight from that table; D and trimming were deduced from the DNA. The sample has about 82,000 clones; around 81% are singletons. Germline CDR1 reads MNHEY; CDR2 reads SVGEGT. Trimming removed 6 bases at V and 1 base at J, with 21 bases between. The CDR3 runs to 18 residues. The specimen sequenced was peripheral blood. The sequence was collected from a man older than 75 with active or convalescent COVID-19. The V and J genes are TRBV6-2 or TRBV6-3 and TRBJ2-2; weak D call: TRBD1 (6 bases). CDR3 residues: CASSQWGPGRKNTGELFF. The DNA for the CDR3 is TGTGCCAGCAGCCAATGGGGGCCAGGGCGGAAGAACACCGGGGAGCTGTTTTTT.